A selection of T cell receptor beta chains follows, all from one sample in a study of blood T cell repertoires in COVID-19. Sequenced by immunoSEQ multiplex PCR; TCRdb stores in-frame clones only, minus some. The table has over 200,000 clones, around 80% seen once. What was sequenced was peripheral blood. Receptor source: a human donor in a cohort sampled during active COVID-19. CDR3s include the opening cysteine and the closing phenylalanine or tryptophan. D genes are given only for firm matches. Not all rows give a size; the values are once, few, many and, for expanded clones, a class.

>NA|TRBJ2-3|NA|TRBV20-1
TGCAGTGCTAGTAAAAGGCTAGCAGTAGATACGCAGTATTTT
CSASKRLAVDTQYF
>few|TRBJ2-2|TRBD2|TRBV19
TGTGCCAGTTCCATGCGGGGGGACACCGGGGAGCTGTTTTTT
CASSMRGDTGELFF
>NA|TRBJ2-1|TRBD1|TRBV4-2
TGTGCCAGCAGCCATTACAGGGGCCGGGAGCAGTTCTTC
CASSHYRGREQFF
>once|TRBJ2-1|TRBD2|TRBV9
TGTGCCAGCAGCGTAGATGGGCTAGCGGGGGTCAATGAGCAGTTCTTC
CASSVDGLAGVNEQFF
>few|TRBJ2-1|NA|TRBV28
TGTGCCAGCAGGCGAGCGGAGTCCTACAATGAGCAGTTCTTC
CASRRAESYNEQFF
>NA|TRBJ2-7|NA|TRBV28
TGTGCCAGCAGGACGTGGGCCCACGAGCAGTACTTC
CASRTWAHEQYF
>NA|TRBJ1-1|NA|TRBV29-1
TGCAGCGTTGAACAGGTGAACACTGAAGCTTTCTTT
CSVEQVNTEAFF
>NA|TRBJ1-2|NA|TRBV9
TGTGCCAGCAGCTTACAGGGCGGCTACACCTTC
CASSLQGGYTF
>NA|TRBJ2-7|NA|TRBV30
TGTGCCTGGAGTGTAACCGGGGGCGAGCAGTACTTC
CAWSVTGGEQYF
>NA|TRBJ2-7|NA|TRBV28
TGTGCCAGCAGGGGGGGGCTTTCGTCCTACGAGCAGTACTTC
CASRGGLSSYEQYF
>NA|TRBJ2-7|TRBD2|TRBV4-3
TGCGCCAGCAGCCAAGATCCGGGGAGGGTCTACGAGCAGTACTTC
CASSQDPGRVYEQYF
>NA|TRBJ2-5|TRBD2|TRBV18
TGTGCCAGCTCGCACACTAGCGGGCCCACCCAAGAGACCCAGTACTTC
CASSHTSGPTQETQYF
>NA|TRBJ1-1|NA|TRBV15
TGTGCCACCAGCAGAGAGATCGGAGGGAACACTGAAGCTTTCTTT
CATSREIGGNTEAFF
>NA|TRBJ1-4|NA|TRBV5-1
TGCGCCAGCAGCCCCCCTGAGGGGGTGGAGGAAAAACTGTTTTTT
CASSPPEGVEEKLFF
>NA|TRBJ2-7|TRBD1|TRBV11-2
TGTGCCAGCAGTCAAAGGGGAGTCCGGGACAGGGTTACCTACGAGCAGTACTTC
CASSQRGVRDRVTYEQYF
>NA|TRBJ2-5|TRBD1|TRBV19
TGTGCCAGTAGCGGGACAGCGATCAGAGAAGAGACCCAGTACTTC
CASSGTAIREETQYF
>NA|TRBJ1-5|TRBD1|TRBV19
TGTGCCAGTAGGACCCGGGGACAGGGGGCCCTCTATAGCAATCAGCCCCAGCATTTT
CASRTRGQGALYSNQPQHF
>NA|TRBJ1-5|NA|TRBV28
TGTGCCAGCAGTACAGCATTAAATCAGCCCCAGCATTTT
CASSTALNQPQHF
>NA|TRBJ1-4|NA|TRBV30
TGTGCCTGGAGTGTATTCGGGTCCAGGGGAAATGAAAAACTGTTTTTT
CAWSVFGSRGNEKLFF
>NA|TRBJ1-6|NA|TRBV7-6
TGTGCCAGCAGCTTGGGCCTCCGCAATTCACCCCTCCACTTT
CASSLGLRNSPLHF
>NA|TRBJ2-3|NA|TRBV7-6
TGTGCCAGCGGTTGGGACACCTCAAGCACAGATACGCAGTATTTT
CASGWDTSSTDTQYF
>few|TRBJ2-7|TRBD1|TRBV7-2
TGTGCCAGCAGCGCATCCGGGACAGGTGTCTACGAGCAGTACTTC
CASSASGTGVYEQYF
>NA|TRBJ2-7|TRBD2|TRBV19
TGTGCCAGTAGTACCGCGGGAGGGCCTCACGAGCAGTACTTC
CASSTAGGPHEQYF
>few|TRBJ1-2|NA|TRBV28
TGTGCCAGCAGTTTAATTCTTGGAGACCTAACGGTTTATGGCTACACCTTC
CASSLILGDLTVYGYTF
>NA|TRBJ2-2|TRBD1|TRBV19
TGTGCCAGTAGGGACCCAGGGGGCACCGGGGAGCTGTTTTTT
CASRDPGGTGELFF
>NA|TRBJ2-5|NA|TRBV18
TGTGCCAGCTCACTCGCGACAGCGAAAGACACCCAGTACTTC
CASSLATAKDTQYF
>NA|TRBJ1-5|TRBD1|TRBV9
TGTGCCAGCAGCGCGACAGGGGGTAACAATCAGCCCCAGCATTTT
CASSATGGNNQPQHF
>NA|TRBJ2-1|NA|TRBV3-1/TRBV3-2
TGTGCCAGCAGCCAAGCCCGAGGCGAGCAGTTCTTC
CASSQARGEQFF
>NA|TRBJ2-7|TRBD1|TRBV11-2
TGTGCCAGCAGCAAAGGGCCGGGACAGGGATCCTACGAGCAGTACTTC
CASSKGPGQGSYEQYF
>NA|TRBJ2-1|NA|TRBV14
TGTGCCAGCAGCCAAGACTGGGCGGGTAGCTCCTACAATGAGCAGTTCTTC
CASSQDWAGSSYNEQFF
>NA|TRBJ1-2|NA|TRBV9
TGTGCCAGCAGCGTAGACAGGAGATTTAACTATGGCTACACCTTC
CASSVDRRFNYGYTF
>few|TRBJ2-7|TRBD2|TRBV5-4
TGTGCCAGCAGCCCTAGCGGGTCCTACGAGCAGTACTTC
CASSPSGSYEQYF
>NA|TRBJ2-1|TRBD2|TRBV10-3
TGTGCCATCAGTTTAATTACTAGCGGGGGTTACAATGAGCAGTTCTTC
CAISLITSGGYNEQFF
>NA|TRBJ1-5|NA|TRBV5-1
TGCGCCAGCAGCTTGTCTCCCCATCAGCCCCAGCATTTT
CASSLSPHQPQHF
>NA|TRBJ1-2|NA|TRBV3-1/TRBV3-2
TGTGCCAGCAGCCAAGAAGGCAGGGACTATGGCTACACCTTC
CASSQEGRDYGYTF
>NA|TRBJ2-2|TRBD2|TRBV27
TGTGCCAGCAGTTCTCCACCCCTGCTAGCGGGAGTGATCGGGGAGCTGTTTTTT
CASSSPPLLAGVIGELFF
>NA|TRBJ1-2|NA|TRBV7-9
TGTGCCAGCAGCCCAGGAGGGCCGCTTTTC
CASSPGGPLF
>many|TRBJ2-3|NA|TRBV30
TGTGCCTGGACTGAGGGTAGCGTAACAGATACGCAGTATTTT
CAWTEGSVTDTQYF
>NA|TRBJ1-1|NA|TRBV10-3
TGTGCCATCAGTGAGAAGGCCCCAATACAGGGAATGTTCATGAACACTGAAGCTTTCTTT
CAISEKAPIQGMFMNTEAFF
>NA|TRBJ2-1|TRBD2|TRBV11-3
TGTGCCAGCAGCTTAGTAGCGGGAGTTTCCTACAATGAGCAGTTCTTC
CASSLVAGVSYNEQFF
>NA|TRBJ2-7|NA|TRBV24-1
TGTGCCACCAGTGAAACAGGTTACGAGCAGTACTTC
CATSETGYEQYF
>NA|TRBJ1-1|NA|TRBV2
TGTGCCAGCAGTGATCGCGCCATGAACACTGAAGCTTTCTTT
CASSDRAMNTEAFF
>few|TRBJ2-7|TRBD2|TRBV4-3
TGCGCCAGCAGCCAAGACCAGCGGGGTACCTACGAGCAGTACTTC
CASSQDQRGTYEQYF
>few|TRBJ1-1|TRBD1|TRBV4-3
TGCGCCAGCAGCCAAGATCGGCGACAGGGATTCAACACTGAAGCTTTCTTT
CASSQDRRQGFNTEAFF
>NA|TRBJ1-5|TRBD1|TRBV9
TGTGCCAGCAGCGAGGGGACAGGGGCCCTCAATCAGCCCCAGCATTTT
CASSEGTGALNQPQHF
>NA|TRBJ2-7|NA|TRBV5-1
TGCGCCAGCAGCTTGGAGGGGTTTTCCTACGAGCAGTACTTC
CASSLEGFSYEQYF
>NA|TRBJ2-7|NA|TRBV21-1
TGTGCCAGCAGCAAAGGGCGGCAGGGGTGCCACGAGCAGTACTTC
CASSKGRQGCHEQYF